The clone carrying this TCR beta chain was picked up many times. The antigen remains undetermined. The data are from a study of spatial heterogeneity in lung cancer. About the research overall: Compared with alpha-chain sequences, beta-chain sequences were consistently detected in greater numbers. Study-level points and caveats: Alpha chains reached an estimated coverage of about 7% of tumor T cells, and beta chains about 13%. Mutation tallies in tumors tracked expanded intratumoral alpha and beta TCR counts.

As to time point: sample taken at primary tumor resection. Researchers sequenced whole RNA taken from tumor, nontumor lung or frozen PBMC without sorting. The germline gives CDR1 ENHRY, CDR2 SYGVKD. The ends were cut back, 0 bases at V and 6 bases at J, with 6 bases in the middle. The CDR3 has 13 residues. All TCR cDNA molecules were individually tagged with a unique molecular identifier. TCRdb independently ran MiXCR on the 5' RACE reads; one entry per CDR3 protein. The data contain about 13,000 distinct CDR3 sequences, 5% to 6% of them singletons. This TCR was recovered from a female donor with early-stage non-small cell lung cancer. V usage is TRBV10-3 and J usage is TRBJ2-1; D uncertain. The starting material was lung tumor tissue, obtained at surgery. The CDR3 loop is CAISESDPNEQFF. The CDR3 DNA follows: TGTGCCATCAGTGAGTCGGATCCCAATGAGCAGTTCTTC.